These T cell receptor beta chains were read from a single sample in a study of Ad26.COV2.S vaccination and SARS-CoV-2 variants. Sequenced by immunoSEQ multiplex PCR; TCRdb stores in-frame clones only, minus some. The table lists 300,000 to 400,000 clones, 85% of them singletons, with 2% to 2.5% in the top ten. Sequenced here: peripheral blood, sampled in a trial of Ad26.COV2.S vaccine versus placebo. Receptors were obtained from a person aged 18-60 years who received the Ad26.COV2.S COVID-19 vaccine or a placebo. CDR3s include the opening cysteine and the closing phenylalanine or tryptophan. D genes are given only for firm matches. Part of the rows lack a size; the others show once, few, many or a class for expanded clones.

v_gene: TRBV28; abundance: few; d_gene: -; j_gene: TRBJ1-3; CDR3nt: TGTGCCAGCAGTTTATTTGGGGCTGGAAACACCATATATTTT; CDR3aa: CASSLFGAGNTIYF
v_gene: TRBV19; abundance: -; d_gene: TRBD1; j_gene: TRBJ1-1; CDR3nt: TGTGCCAGTAGTCTCCGGACAGGGGGAGTATACACTGAAGCTTTCTTT; CDR3aa: CASSLRTGGVYTEAFF
v_gene: TRBV2; abundance: -; d_gene: -; j_gene: TRBJ2-6; CDR3nt: TGTGCCAGCAGTGAGGAAGCAGCCTTGGTGAGTGGGGCCAACGTCCTGACTTTC; CDR3aa: CASSEEAALVSGANVLTF
v_gene: TRBV19; abundance: -; d_gene: TRBD1; j_gene: TRBJ1-2; CDR3nt: TGTGCCAGTAACCCGGGACAGGGGGCACTTGGCTACACCTTC; CDR3aa: CASNPGQGALGYTF
v_gene: TRBV5-6; abundance: -; d_gene: TRBD2; j_gene: TRBJ2-3; CDR3nt: TGTGCCAGCAGCTTGGCCGGGAGGACAGATACGCAGTATTTT; CDR3aa: CASSLAGRTDTQYF
v_gene: TRBV4-1; abundance: -; d_gene: TRBD1; j_gene: TRBJ1-1; CDR3nt: TGCGCCAGCAGCCCCCTGACAGGGGCTGGCACTGAAGCTTTCTTT; CDR3aa: CASSPLTGAGTEAFF
v_gene: TRBV27; abundance: few; d_gene: -; j_gene: TRBJ1-1; CDR3nt: TGTGCCAGCATCGGCGGGAACACTGAAGCTTTCTTT; CDR3aa: CASIGGNTEAFF
v_gene: TRBV5-6; abundance: -; d_gene: -; j_gene: TRBJ1-1; CDR3nt: TGTGCCAGCAGCCCTAACTGGAACACTGAAGCTTTCTTT; CDR3aa: CASSPNWNTEAFF
v_gene: TRBV10-3; abundance: few; d_gene: -; j_gene: TRBJ2-2; CDR3nt: TGTGCCATCAGTGATGCGGGGAGGAACACCGGGGAGCTGTTTTTT; CDR3aa: CAISDAGRNTGELFF
v_gene: TRBV19; abundance: -; d_gene: TRBD1; j_gene: TRBJ1-2; CDR3nt: TGTGCCAGTAAAAACGCGGGACAGATAGCTATTAACTATGGCTACACCTTC; CDR3aa: CASKNAGQIAINYGYTF
v_gene: TRBV24-1; abundance: -; d_gene: -; j_gene: TRBJ1-2; CDR3nt: TGTGCCACCAGTGACTACAGTTATGGCTACACCTTC; CDR3aa: CATSDYSYGYTF
v_gene: TRBV10-3; abundance: -; d_gene: -; j_gene: TRBJ1-1; CDR3nt: TGTGCCATCAGTGAGGCGGGTGCCACTGAAGCTTTCTTT; CDR3aa: CAISEAGATEAFF
v_gene: TRBV5-6; abundance: -; d_gene: TRBD2; j_gene: TRBJ2-7; CDR3nt: TGTGCCAGCAGCCCCGGACTAGCGGGGGGCTACGAGCAGTACTTC; CDR3aa: CASSPGLAGGYEQYF
v_gene: TRBV29-1; abundance: -; d_gene: -; j_gene: TRBJ2-5; CDR3nt: TGCAGCGTTGCCTTTATGGAGACCCAGTACTTC; CDR3aa: CSVAFMETQYF
v_gene: TRBV6-5; abundance: -; d_gene: TRBD1; j_gene: TRBJ2-4; CDR3nt: TGTGCCAGCAGTCGCGGACAGGATGAAAACATTCAGTACTTC; CDR3aa: CASSRGQDENIQYF
v_gene: TRBV4-1; abundance: -; d_gene: -; j_gene: TRBJ2-1; CDR3nt: TGCGCCAGCAGCCATCTCGCCGGGACATACAATGAGCAGTTCTTC; CDR3aa: CASSHLAGTYNEQFF
v_gene: TRBV2; abundance: -; d_gene: TRBD1; j_gene: TRBJ2-7; CDR3nt: TGTGCCAGCAGTGGGGGGACAGGTGACTACGAGCAGTACTTC; CDR3aa: CASSGGTGDYEQYF
v_gene: TRBV5-1; abundance: -; d_gene: TRBD1; j_gene: TRBJ2-7; CDR3nt: TGCGCCAGCAGCTCATCAACCGGGACAGGGGGCGAGCAGTACTTC; CDR3aa: CASSSSTGTGGEQYF
v_gene: TRBV28; abundance: -; d_gene: -; j_gene: TRBJ1-2; CDR3nt: TGTGCCAGCAGTCCCACCGAATATGGCTACACCTTC; CDR3aa: CASSPTEYGYTF
v_gene: TRBV9; abundance: -; d_gene: -; j_gene: TRBJ2-2; CDR3nt: TGTGCCAGCAGCGTAGCTGGTTTGGGCACTTCCACCGGGGAGCTGTTTTTT; CDR3aa: CASSVAGLGTSTGELFF
v_gene: TRBV6-1; abundance: -; d_gene: -; j_gene: TRBJ1-1; CDR3nt: TGTGCCAGCAGTGACAGGGGACACCTGAACACTGAAGCTTTCTTT; CDR3aa: CASSDRGHLNTEAFF
v_gene: TRBV12-3/TRBV12-4; abundance: -; d_gene: -; j_gene: TRBJ2-7; CDR3nt: TGTGCCAGCAGTTTAGTCCCCTCCTACGAGCAGTACTTC; CDR3aa: CASSLVPSYEQYF
v_gene: TRBV12-3/TRBV12-4; abundance: -; d_gene: -; j_gene: TRBJ1-1; CDR3nt: TGTGCCAGCAACCCCTCCTGGGGGTTTGAAGCTTTCTTT; CDR3aa: CASNPSWGFEAFF
v_gene: TRBV29-1; abundance: -; d_gene: -; j_gene: TRBJ2-1; CDR3nt: TGCAGCGTTGAAGGGAGTTTCAGGGCCTACAATGAGCAGTTCTTC; CDR3aa: CSVEGSFRAYNEQFF
v_gene: TRBV28; abundance: -; d_gene: TRBD1; j_gene: TRBJ2-5; CDR3nt: TGTGCCAGCAGTTTAGGACCGACAGGGGAGACCCAGTACTTC; CDR3aa: CASSLGPTGETQYF
v_gene: TRBV5-1; abundance: -; d_gene: TRBD1; j_gene: TRBJ2-2; CDR3nt: TGCGCCAGCAGCAAACAACCGGGACAGGGGGCCACCGGGGAGCTGTTTTTT; CDR3aa: CASSKQPGQGATGELFF
v_gene: TRBV2; abundance: -; d_gene: -; j_gene: TRBJ1-1; CDR3nt: TGTGCCAGCAGCGCCAACAGTTACTCGAACACTGAAGCTTTCTTT; CDR3aa: CASSANSYSNTEAFF
v_gene: TRBV3-1/TRBV3-2; abundance: few; d_gene: -; j_gene: TRBJ2-1; CDR3nt: TGTGCCAGCAGCCCCCTTTCGGACAGAGAGCAGTTCTTC; CDR3aa: CASSPLSDREQFF
v_gene: TRBV16; abundance: -; d_gene: -; j_gene: TRBJ2-7; CDR3nt: TGTGCCAGCAGCCAATCGGACACCTTTTCCTACGAGCAGTACTTC; CDR3aa: CASSQSDTFSYEQYF
v_gene: TRBV5-1; abundance: -; d_gene: -; j_gene: TRBJ2-2; CDR3nt: TGCGCCAGCAGAAATGAGGGAGGAGGGGAGCTGTTTTTT; CDR3aa: CASRNEGGGELFF
v_gene: TRBV11-3; abundance: -; d_gene: TRBD2; j_gene: TRBJ2-3; CDR3nt: TGTGCCAGCAGCTCGGGACTAGGGGAGCGGGCAGATACGCAGTATTTT; CDR3aa: CASSSGLGERADTQYF
v_gene: TRBV5-4; abundance: -; d_gene: -; j_gene: TRBJ1-3; CDR3nt: TGTGCCAGCAGCATCGGACAGCCACGGAGTGGAAACACCATATATTTT; CDR3aa: CASSIGQPRSGNTIYF
v_gene: TRBV10-2; abundance: -; d_gene: -; j_gene: TRBJ2-3; CDR3nt: TGCGCCAGCAGTGAGTCTTTGGAAGTCGCGCAGTATTTT; CDR3aa: CASSESLEVAQYF
v_gene: TRBV5-1; abundance: -; d_gene: TRBD1; j_gene: TRBJ2-3; CDR3nt: TGCGCCAGCAGCTTGGCCGGACAGGGTCTGGATACGCAGTATTTT; CDR3aa: CASSLAGQGLDTQYF
v_gene: TRBV19; abundance: few; d_gene: -; j_gene: TRBJ1-1; CDR3nt: TGTGCCAGTTTAGGGCGAGGGAACACTGAAGCTTTCTTT; CDR3aa: CASLGRGNTEAFF
v_gene: TRBV28; abundance: few; d_gene: -; j_gene: TRBJ1-3; CDR3nt: TGTGCCAGCACCATCATGTCAGGAAACACCATATATTTT; CDR3aa: CASTIMSGNTIYF
v_gene: TRBV5-1; abundance: -; d_gene: -; j_gene: TRBJ2-7; CDR3nt: TGCGCCAGCAGTCCAGGAACAGGTACCTACGAGCAGTACTTC; CDR3aa: CASSPGTGTYEQYF
v_gene: TRBV18; abundance: -; d_gene: -; j_gene: TRBJ1-1; CDR3nt: TGTGCCAGCTCACCACGAGCGATCACTGAAGCTTTCTTT; CDR3aa: CASSPRAITEAFF
v_gene: TRBV5-1; abundance: -; d_gene: -; j_gene: TRBJ2-3; CDR3nt: TGCGCCAGCAGCTTGGTAGGGCTGGGTACACAGTATTTT; CDR3aa: CASSLVGLGTQYF
v_gene: TRBV15; abundance: once; d_gene: -; j_gene: TRBJ1-4; CDR3nt: TGTGCCACCAGCCCTTATGGGGGAGGGAACGAAAAACTGTTTTTT; CDR3aa: CATSPYGGGNEKLFF